The rows below give T cell receptor beta chains drawn from one sample of a study of blood T cell repertoires in COVID-19. The assay was immunoSEQ multiplex PCR, and TCRdb's table has in-frame clones only and misses some. This table holds approximately 45,000 clones, about 86% found once. The sample comprised peripheral blood. The receptors stem from a woman of 80 years or more with acute or convalescent COVID-19. CDR3s include the opening cysteine and the closing phenylalanine or tryptophan. The D gene is left open where the match is weak. A row's size may be missing; if present it is once, few, many or a size class.

V: TRBV11-2; size: NA; D: TRBD1; J: TRBJ1-2; CDR3: CASSLGTGAGGYTF; DNA: TGTGCCAGCAGCCTTGGGACAGGGGCGGGAGGCTACACCTTC
V: TRBV7-8; size: NA; D: TRBD1; J: TRBJ2-2; CDR3: CASSFRDSNTGELFF; DNA: TGTGCCAGCAGCTTCCGGGACAGTAATACCGGGGAGCTGTTTTTT
V: TRBV4-1; size: NA; D: NA; J: TRBJ2-4; CDR3: CASSQAPWGPVAKNIQYF; DNA: TGCGCCAGCAGCCAAGCCCCCTGGGGGCCGGTGGCCAAAAACATTCAGTACTTC
V: TRBV6-5; size: NA; D: NA; J: TRBJ2-7; CDR3: CASSYESSSYEQYF; DNA: TGTGCCAGCAGTTATGAGTCGAGCTCCTACGAGCAGTACTTC
V: TRBV6-4; size: NA; D: TRBD1; J: TRBJ1-5; CDR3: CASSDSMSGQLNQPQHF; DNA: TGTGCCAGCAGTGACTCGATGTCGGGACAGCTGAATCAGCCCCAGCATTTT
V: TRBV11-2; size: NA; D: TRBD2; J: TRBJ2-3; CDR3: CASSSGLAGGWSDTQYF; DNA: TGTGCCAGCAGCTCTGGACTAGCGGGGGGGTGGTCAGATACGCAGTATTTT
V: TRBV5-1; size: NA; D: TRBD1; J: TRBJ1-4; CDR3: CASRITGERVEKLFF; DNA: TGCGCCAGCAGGATAACAGGGGAGAGGGTTGAAAAACTGTTTTTT
V: TRBV4-1; size: once; D: TRBD2; J: TRBJ2-5; CDR3: CASSPGLAGGASQETQYF; DNA: TGCGCCAGCAGCCCTGGACTAGCGGGGGGGGCCTCCCAAGAGACCCAGTACTTC
V: TRBV12-3/TRBV12-4; size: NA; D: NA; J: TRBJ1-2; CDR3: CASSAPGSGYTF; DNA: TGTGCCAGCAGTGCGCCGGGTAGTGGCTACACCTTC
V: TRBV2; size: once; D: NA; J: TRBJ1-3; CDR3: CASSEWGLSSGNTIYF; DNA: TGTGCCAGCAGTGAATGGGGACTGAGCTCTGGAAACACCATATATTTT
V: TRBV19; size: NA; D: TRBD1; J: TRBJ1-4; CDR3: CASRFGQAAEKLFF; DNA: TGTGCCAGTAGGTTCGGACAGGCGGCTGAAAAACTGTTTTTT
V: TRBV11-3; size: NA; D: TRBD2; J: TRBJ2-1; CDR3: CASSLGLAGAGDEQFF; DNA: TGTGCCAGCAGCTTAGGACTAGCGGGGGCCGGTGATGAGCAGTTCTTC
V: TRBV5-8; size: NA; D: NA; J: TRBJ2-7; CDR3: CASSQYSGNEQYF; DNA: TGTGCCAGCAGCCAATATAGCGGAAACGAGCAGTACTTC
V: TRBV7-2; size: NA; D: NA; J: TRBJ2-2; CDR3: CASSPRGGAGELFF; DNA: TGTGCCAGCAGCCCCAGGGGAGGGGCCGGGGAGCTGTTTTTT
V: TRBV6-5; size: NA; D: NA; J: TRBJ1-4; CDR3: CASSPRAGLNEKLFF; DNA: TGTGCCAGCAGCCCCCGGGCGGGACTCAATGAAAAACTGTTTTTT
V: TRBV7-9; size: NA; D: NA; J: TRBJ1-4; CDR3: CASSLLEATNEKLFF; DNA: TGTGCCAGCAGCTTGCTAGAGGCAACTAATGAAAAACTGTTTTTT
V: TRBV5-6; size: NA; D: NA; J: TRBJ2-7; CDR3: CASSLGSQSGEQYF; DNA: TGTGCCAGCAGCTTGGGGAGCCAATCTGGTGAGCAGTACTTC
V: TRBV5-1; size: NA; D: TRBD2; J: TRBJ2-3; CDR3: CASSSSGGALDTQYF; DNA: TGCGCCAGCAGCTCCAGCGGGGGGGCCTTAGATACGCAGTATTTT
V: TRBV7-2; size: NA; D: NA; J: TRBJ2-5; CDR3: CASSLVRYQETQYF; DNA: TGTGCCAGCAGCTTAGTCAGATACCAAGAGACCCAGTACTTC
V: TRBV3-1/TRBV3-2; size: few; D: NA; J: TRBJ2-5; CDR3: CASSPKRDTMTQYF; DNA: TGTGCCAGCAGCCCCAAGCGTGATACAATGACCCAGTACTTC